This paragraph reports one T cell receptor (beta chain). What it binds is not known. This sample is drawn from a study of T cell responses to AZD1222 COVID-19 vaccine. Whole-study results and caveats: Two AZD1222 administrations were followed by greater Spike-specific TCR breadth and depth. Every sample of the repertoires postdated the peak T cell response. Among the donors, most were white British and more were female, and clonal diversity was possibly underestimated.

Germline assignment: CDR1 SGHRS and CDR2 YFSETQ. The V and J ends lost 4 bases and 6 bases, in that order; junction bases with no gene match: 5. This CDR3 spans 15 amino acids. Measured with immunoSEQ multiplex PCR; TCRdb has only the in-frame clones, and not every one. This table holds 110,000 to 150,000 clones, roughly 88% found once. The sequence derives from an adult who received the AZD1222 COVID-19 vaccine. The gene calls are TRBV5-1 and TRBJ2-2; TRBD2 matches at 11 bases. Sample: peripheral blood, taken 28 days after the second AZD1222 dose. As DNA, the CDR3 is TGCGCCAGCAGCGAACTAGCGGGAGCTGCCGGGGAGCTGTTTTTT. As protein: CASSELAGAAGELFF.